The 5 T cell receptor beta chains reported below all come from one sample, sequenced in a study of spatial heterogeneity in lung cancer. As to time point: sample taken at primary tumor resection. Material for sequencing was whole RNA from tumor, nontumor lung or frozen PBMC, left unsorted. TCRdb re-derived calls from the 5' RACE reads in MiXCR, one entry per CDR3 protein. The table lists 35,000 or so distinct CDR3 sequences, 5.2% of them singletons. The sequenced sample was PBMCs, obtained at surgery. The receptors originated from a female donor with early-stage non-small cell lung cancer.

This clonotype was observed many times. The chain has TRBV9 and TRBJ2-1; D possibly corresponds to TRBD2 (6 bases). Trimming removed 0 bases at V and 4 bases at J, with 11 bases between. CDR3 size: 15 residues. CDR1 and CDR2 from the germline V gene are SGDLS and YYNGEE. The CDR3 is CASSVEGLTYNEQFF. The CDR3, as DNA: TGTGCCAGCAGCGTAGAAGGACTAACATACAATGAGCAGTTCTTC. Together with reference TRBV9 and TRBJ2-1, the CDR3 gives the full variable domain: DSGVTQTPKHLITATGQRVTLRCSPRSGDLSVYWYQQSLDQGLQFLIQYYNGEERAKGNILERFSAQQFPDLHSELNLSSLELGDSALYFCASSVEGLTYNEQFFGPGTRLTVL.

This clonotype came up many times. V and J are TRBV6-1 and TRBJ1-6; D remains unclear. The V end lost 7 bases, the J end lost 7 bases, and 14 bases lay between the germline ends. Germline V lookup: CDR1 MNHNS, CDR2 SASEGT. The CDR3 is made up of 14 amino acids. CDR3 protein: CASTRRGFNSPLHF. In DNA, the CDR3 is TGTGCCAGCACCCGTCGGGGATTCAATTCACCCCTCCACTTT.

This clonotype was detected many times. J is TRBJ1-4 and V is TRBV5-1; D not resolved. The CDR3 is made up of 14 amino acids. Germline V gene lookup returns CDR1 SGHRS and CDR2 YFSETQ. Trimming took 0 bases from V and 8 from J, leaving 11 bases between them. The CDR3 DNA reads TGCGCCAGCAGCTTGGATCCCGGCGGAGAAAAACTGTTTTTT. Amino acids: CASSLDPGGEKLFF.

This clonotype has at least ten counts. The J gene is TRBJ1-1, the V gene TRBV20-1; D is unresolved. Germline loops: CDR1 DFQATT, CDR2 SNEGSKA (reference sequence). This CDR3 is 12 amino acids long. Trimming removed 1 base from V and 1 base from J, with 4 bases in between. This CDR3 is CSARGGNTEAFF. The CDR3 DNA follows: TGCAGTGCTAGAGGAGGGAACACTGAAGCTTTCTTT.

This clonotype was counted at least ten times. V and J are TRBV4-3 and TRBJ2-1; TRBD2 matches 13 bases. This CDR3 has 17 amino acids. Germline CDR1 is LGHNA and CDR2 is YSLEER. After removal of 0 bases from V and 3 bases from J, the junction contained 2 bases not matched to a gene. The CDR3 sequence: CASSQEGTSGIYNEQFF. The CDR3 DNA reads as TGCGCCAGCAGCCAAGAAGGGACTAGCGGGATCTACAATGAGCAGTTCTTC.